The next 27 T cell receptor beta chains were all read from a single sample in a study of siplizumab effects on memory and regulatory T cells. Repertoires were generated with immunoSEQ multiplex PCR, while TCRdb's copy carries only in-frame clones and drops some. The repertoire consists of 85,000 to 95,000 clones, with over 85% occurring once and the leading ten covering approximately 0.31%. Material: non-Treg CD4+ T cells sorted from blood. The origin of the receptors is a human donor in good health.

J is TRBJ1-1 and V is TRBV2; D not certain. The V end lost 4 bases, the J end lost 1 base, and 4 bases lay between the germline ends. The CDR3 runs to 12 residues. Germline V CDR1 and CDR2: SNHLY, FYNNEI. CDR3 DNA: TGTGCCAGCAGTGTGGGGAACACTGAAGCTTTCTTT. Translated, it gives CASSVGNTEAFF.

For the CDR3, the DNA is TGCAGCGTTGAAGGAGCAGGGTTTGGCTATGGCTACACCTTC. This encodes CSVEGAGFGYGYTF. The rearrangement uses TRBV29-1 and TRBJ1-2, with D perhaps TRBD1 (5 bases). Trimming left V 1 base short and J 4 bases short, with 13 bases between. The CDR3 sequence is 14 residues long. The germline V gene has CDR1 SQVTM and CDR2 ANQGSEA.

This chain links TRBV6-6 with TRBJ1-1; possible D gene TRBD1, 6 bases. This CDR3 is built from 14 residues. Per germline, CDR1 MNHNY and CDR2 SVGAGI (reference sequence). The V end lost 7 bases, the J end lost 2 bases, and 14 bases lay between the germline ends. The CDR3 loop is CASTRGQTNTEAFF. The CDR3 nucleotides read TGTGCCAGCACCAGGGGACAAACTAACACTGAAGCTTTCTTT.

This sequence joins TRBV18 and TRBJ2-7; D is ambiguous. The CDR3 totals 13 residues. Looked up from germline, CDR1 is KGHSH and CDR2 is LQKENI. V was cut by 3 bases and J by 5 bases, with 11 bases left in between. The CDR3 region has the DNA TGTGCCAGCTCACCGCGGCAGGCCCACGAGCAGTACTTC. Translating gives CASSPRQAHEQYF.

The chain recombines TRBV30 with TRBJ1-5; 7 bases are shared with TRBD1. CDR1 and CDR2 from the germline V gene are GTSNPN and SVGIG (reference sequence). This CDR3 comprises 16 residues. V lost 1 base to trimming and J lost 3 bases; unmatched junction nucleotides: 9. The DNA for the CDR3 is TGTGCCTGGAGTGCCCAGGGACAGTATCCCAATCAGCCCCAGCATTTT. This gives the protein CAWSAQGQYPNQPQHF.

The genes are TRBV11-2 and TRBJ1-1; D gene ambiguous. The V gene's germline CDR1 is SGHAT and CDR2 FQNNGV. Trimming removed 0 bases from V and 4 bases from J, with 9 bases in between. This CDR3 region has 14 residues. CDR3 region: CASSLEQRVTEAFF. The CDR3 region has the DNA TGTGCCAGCAGCTTAGAACAGCGGGTCACTGAAGCTTTCTTT.

This sequence joins TRBV6-1 and TRBJ2-5; maybe TRBD1 (7 bases). CDR1 is MNHNS and CDR2 is SASEGT in the germline V gene. The V gene lost 8 bases and the J gene lost 5 bases, with 12 bases spanning the gap. This CDR3 spans 12 amino acids. CDR3 loop: CASLRGVETQYF. The DNA for the CDR3 is TGTGCCAGCCTCAGGGGGGTCGAGACCCAGTACTTC.

This clone was detected once. The V call is TRBV15, the J call TRBJ1-4; D ambiguous. The CDR3 is 14 amino acids. Trimming stripped 0 bases from V and 5 bases from J, with 7 bases between. Germline V gene data show CDR1 as LNHNV and CDR2 as YYDKDF (reference sequence). CDR3 amino acids: CATSRDMRNEKLFF. In DNA, the CDR3 is TGTGCCACCAGCAGAGATATGAGGAATGAAAAACTGTTTTTT. Full variable domain (rest looked up from reference TRBV15 and TRBJ1-4): DAMVIQNPRYQVTQFGKPVTLSCSQTLNHNVMYWYQQKSSQAPKLLFHYYDKDFNNEADTPDNFQSRRPNTSFCFLDIRSPGLGDTAMYLCATSRDMRNEKLFFGSGTQLSVL.

This chain uses TRBV11-2 with TRBJ1-5; unclear D gene. Germline values: CDR1 SGHAT, CDR2 FQNNGV. The CDR3 runs to 14 residues. V dropped 1 base and J dropped 1 base, with 5 bases sitting between them. The DNA for the CDR3 is TGTGCCAGCAGCTTAGTAGACAGCAATCAGCCCCAGCATTTT. Its protein product is CASSLVDSNQPQHF.

As regards this clone: Other DNA sequences in the sample encode the same CDR3. The chain recombines TRBV19 with TRBJ2-3; D is uncertain. CDR1 LNHDA and CDR2 SQIVND come from the germline V gene (reference sequence). This CDR3 has 12 amino acids. V was shortened by 2 bases and J by 2 bases, with 2 bases between the two germline ends. The CDR3 DNA reads as TGTGCCAGTAGTATAAACACAGATACGCAGTATTTT. Translated: CASSINTDTQYF. Full variable domain (remainder filled in from reference TRBV19 and TRBJ2-3): DGGITQSPKYLFRKEGQNVTLSCEQNLNHDAMYWYRQDPGQGLRLIYYSQIVNDFQKGDIAEGYSVSREKKESFPLTVTSAQKNPTAFYLCASSINTDTQYFGPGTRLTVL.

This chain connects TRBV9 to TRBJ2-3, with a weak D call TRBD2 (5 bases). There are 16 residues in the CDR3. The ends were cut back, 2 bases at V and 0 bases at J, with 13 bases in the middle. Germline loops: CDR1 SGDLS, CDR2 YYNGEE. The CDR3 bases are TGTGCCAGCAGCGTGCTCGACTATCCTAGCACAGATACGCAGTATTTT. Translated, it gives CASSVLDYPSTDTQYF.

The V gene is TRBV7-3, the J gene TRBJ1-6, with 12 bases that match TRBD1. The CDR3 has 15 residues. The ends lost 5 bases at V and 9 bases at J; junction bases unmatched: 5. Germline V gives CDR1 SGHTA, CDR2 FQGTGA. In DNA form, the CDR3 reads TGTGCCAGCAGCCCGGGACAGGGGGCGAGTTCACCCCTCCACTTT. Translating gives CASSPGQGASSPLHF.

The chain recombines TRBV27 with TRBJ2-3; TRBD2 agrees at 7 bases. This CDR3 spans 16 amino acids. Germline loops: CDR1 MNHEY, CDR2 SMNVEV (reference sequence). V lost 6 bases to trimming and J lost 4 bases; unmatched junction nucleotides: 13. CDR3 region: CASRKKRGLSPDTQYF. As DNA, the CDR3 is TGTGCCAGCAGAAAAAAGCGGGGACTATCCCCAGATACGCAGTATTTT.

The chain joins TRBV21-1 to TRBJ2-2. TRBV21-1 is a listed pseudogene. CDR3 length: 12 residues. CDR3 DNA sequence: TGTGCCAGCAGCCCCGTGGTCGGGGAGCTGTTTTTT. Translated, it gives CASSPVVGELFF.

The CDR3 loop is CASRRGEAKNIQYF. DNA of the CDR3: TGTGCCAGCAGGAGAGGGGAAGCCAAAAACATTCAGTACTTC. V is TRBV2 and J is TRBJ2-4; D may correspond to TRBD1 or TRBD2 (5 bases each). V was shortened by 6 bases and J by 0 bases, with 9 bases between the two germline ends. Germline CDR1 is SNHLY and CDR2 is FYNNEI. This CDR3 is built from 14 residues.

J is TRBJ1-2 and V is TRBV19, with 7 bases fitting TRBD1. V shed 4 bases and J 10 bases; nucleotides not matched to a gene: 12. The CDR3 has 14 amino acids. Looked up from germline, CDR1 is LNHDA and CDR2 is SQIVND (reference sequence). CDR3 protein: CASSTTGFTSAYTF. The CDR3 DNA follows: TGTGCCAGTAGTACGACAGGGTTTACCTCTGCCTACACCTTC.

V usage is TRBV11-2 and J usage is TRBJ1-2; D might be TRBD1 (6 bases). This CDR3 region has 14 residues. The germline gives CDR1 SGHAT, CDR2 FQNNGV. Between the trimmed V and J ends, which lost 4 bases and 6 bases, there was a span of 15 bases. This CDR3 is CASSSSGGGDGYTF. The CDR3, as DNA: TGTGCCAGCAGCTCCAGCGGGGGCGGGGATGGCTACACCTTC.

The rearrangement uses TRBV28 and TRBJ1-2; a possible D gene is TRBD1 (6 bases). The CDR3 contains 14 residues. CDR1 MDHEN and CDR2 SYDVKM come from the germline V gene. The V end lost 6 bases, the J end lost 0 bases, and 11 bases lay between the germline ends. CDR3 coding DNA: TGTGCCAGCAGCACCGGGACACCTAACTATGGCTACACCTTC. Protein: CASSTGTPNYGYTF.

This clone appeared a single time. The chain carries TRBV27 and TRBJ2-1; TRBD2 aligns across 10 bases. Per germline, CDR1 MNHEY and CDR2 SMNVEV (reference sequence). V was pared by 5 bases and J by 2 bases, with 9 bases of the junction left unmatched. The CDR3 spans 17 residues. The CDR3, as DNA: TGTGCCAGCAGTCCCCAAGCGGGAGGGCTACCCTACAATGAGCAGTTCTTC. It codes for CASSPQAGGLPYNEQFF.

This chain links TRBV7-3 with TRBJ1-1, with D tentatively TRBD1 (5 bases). V lost 2 bases and J 1 base, leaving 11 bases between the germline ends. CDR3 length: 15 residues. Germline V gene sequence: CDR1 SGHTA, CDR2 FQGTGA. The CDR3 protein is CASSLSPGRNTEAFF. As DNA, the CDR3 is TGTGCCAGCAGCTTATCGCCAGGGAGGAACACTGAAGCTTTCTTT.

This sequence joins TRBV19 and TRBJ2-3, with 12 bases fitting TRBD2. The trim removed 4 bases at V and 2 bases at J, leaving 4 bases unmatched. Germline CDR1 reads LNHDA; CDR2 reads SQIVND (reference sequence). CDR3 length equals 16 residues. In DNA form, the CDR3 reads TGTGCCAGTAGTACTGGACTAGCGGGGTCCACAGATACGCAGTATTTT. Its translation is CASSTGLAGSTDTQYF.

The chain is built from TRBV27 and TRBJ1-2; possible D gene TRBD1, 6 bases. CDR1 is MNHEY and CDR2 is SMNVEV in the germline V gene (reference sequence). The CDR3 has 15 residues. V gave up 5 bases and J gave up 7 bases, with 20 bases separating them. CDR3 coding DNA: TGTGCCAGCAGTCTCCTCAGGGGCGCCCAAGGTGGCTACACCTTC. Protein: CASSLLRGAQGGYTF.

V usage is TRBV27 and J usage is TRBJ1-1; D remains ambiguous. CDR1 is MNHEY, CDR2 SMNVEV, per germline (reference sequence). This CDR3 spans 13 amino acids. V lost 3 bases and J 2 bases, leaving 7 bases between the germline ends. CDR3 DNA sequence: TGTGCCAGCAGTTTGAGTCGAAACACTGAAGCTTTCTTT. As protein: CASSLSRNTEAFF.

The chain has TRBV19 and TRBJ2-2; 8 nucleotides line up with TRBD2. CDR1 LNHDA and CDR2 SQIVND come from the germline V gene (reference sequence). The CDR3 length is 15 residues. After removal of 0 bases from V and 7 bases from J, the junction contained 4 bases not matched to a gene. CDR3 sequence reads: CASSIDSGNGGELFF. CDR3 coding DNA: TGTGCCAGTAGTATAGATAGCGGGAACGGCGGGGAGCTGTTTTTT. The full variable domain, with the rest looked up from reference TRBV19 and TRBJ2-2, is DGGITQSPKYLFRKEGQNVTLSCEQNLNHDAMYWYRQDPGQGLRLIYYSQIVNDFQKGDIAEGYSVSREKKESFPLTVTSAQKNPTAFYLCASSIDSGNGGELFFGEGSRLTVL.

V usage is TRBV10-3 and J usage is TRBJ2-2, with 7 bases fitting TRBD1. V lost 4 bases, J lost 1 base, and 0 bases stayed unmatched. CDR3 length equals 14 residues. Germline V gene lookup returns CDR1 ENHRY and CDR2 SYGVKD. CDR3 DNA sequence: TGTGCCATCAGTGGACAGGGGAACACCGGGGAGCTGTTTTTT. This gives the protein CAISGQGNTGELFF.

The chain couples TRBV7-9 to TRBJ2-3, with unresolved D. V gave up 4 bases and J gave up 4 bases, with 6 bases separating them. There are 12 residues in the CDR3. Germline V lookup: CDR1 SEHNR, CDR2 FQNEAQ (reference sequence). This CDR3 is CASSSRADTQYF. In DNA form, the CDR3 reads TGTGCCAGCAGCTCAAGAGCAGATACGCAGTATTTT.

The chain joins TRBV6-5 to TRBJ1-5; D is uncertain. Per germline, CDR1 MNHEY and CDR2 SVGAGI. V lost 0 bases and J lost 7, with 7 bases in between. This CDR3 has 13 residues. The chain's CDR3 is CASSYSLSQPQHF. The CDR3 nucleotides are TGTGCCAGCAGTTACTCGCTATCCCAGCCCCAGCATTTT.